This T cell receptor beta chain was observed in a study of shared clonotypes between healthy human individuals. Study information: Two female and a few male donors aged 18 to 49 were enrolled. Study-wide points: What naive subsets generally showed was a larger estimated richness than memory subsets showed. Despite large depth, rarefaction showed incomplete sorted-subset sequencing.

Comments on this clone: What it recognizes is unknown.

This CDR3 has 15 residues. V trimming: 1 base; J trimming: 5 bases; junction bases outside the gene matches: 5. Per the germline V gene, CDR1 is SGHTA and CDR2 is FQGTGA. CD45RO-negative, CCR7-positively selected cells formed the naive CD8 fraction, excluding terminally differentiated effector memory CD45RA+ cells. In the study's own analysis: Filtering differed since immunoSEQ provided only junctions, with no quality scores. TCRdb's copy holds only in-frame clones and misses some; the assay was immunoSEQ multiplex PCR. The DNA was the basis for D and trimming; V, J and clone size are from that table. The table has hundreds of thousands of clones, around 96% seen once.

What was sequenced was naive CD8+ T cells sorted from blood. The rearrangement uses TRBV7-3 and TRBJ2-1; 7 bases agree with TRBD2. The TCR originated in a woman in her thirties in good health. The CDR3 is CASSLRREPHNEQFF. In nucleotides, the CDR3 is TGTGCCAGCAGCTTAAGGCGGGAGCCCCACAATGAGCAGTTCTTC.